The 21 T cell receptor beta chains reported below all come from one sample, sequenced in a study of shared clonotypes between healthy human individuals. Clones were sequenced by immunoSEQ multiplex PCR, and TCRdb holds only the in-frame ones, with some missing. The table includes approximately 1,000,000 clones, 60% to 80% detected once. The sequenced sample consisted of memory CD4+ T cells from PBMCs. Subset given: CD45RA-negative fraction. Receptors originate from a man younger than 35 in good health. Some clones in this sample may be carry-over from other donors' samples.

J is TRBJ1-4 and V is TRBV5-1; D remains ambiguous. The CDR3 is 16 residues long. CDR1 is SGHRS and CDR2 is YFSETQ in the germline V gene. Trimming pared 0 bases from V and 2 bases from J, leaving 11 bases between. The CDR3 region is CASSLEAATTNEKLFF. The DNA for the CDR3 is TGCGCCAGCAGCTTGGAGGCGGCCACCACTAATGAAAAACTGTTTTTT. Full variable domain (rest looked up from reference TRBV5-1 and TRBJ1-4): KAGVTQTPRYLIKTRGQQVTLSCSPISGHRSVSWYQQTPGQGLQFLFEYFSETQRNKGNFPGRFSGRQFSNSRSEMNVSTLELGDSALYLCASSLEAATTNEKLFFGSGTQLSVL.

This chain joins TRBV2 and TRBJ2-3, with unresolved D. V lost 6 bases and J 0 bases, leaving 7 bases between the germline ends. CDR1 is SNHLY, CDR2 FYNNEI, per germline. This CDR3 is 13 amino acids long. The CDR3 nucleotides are TGTGCCAGCAGGCAGGACAGCACAGATACGCAGTATTTT. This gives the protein CASRQDSTDTQYF.

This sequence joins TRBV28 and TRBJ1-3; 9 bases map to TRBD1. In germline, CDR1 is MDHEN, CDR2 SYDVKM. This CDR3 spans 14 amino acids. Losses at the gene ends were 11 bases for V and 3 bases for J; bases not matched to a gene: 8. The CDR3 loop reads CAGGGDRDGNTIYF. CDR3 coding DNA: TGTGCCGGCGGTGGGGACAGGGATGGAAACACCATATATTTT.

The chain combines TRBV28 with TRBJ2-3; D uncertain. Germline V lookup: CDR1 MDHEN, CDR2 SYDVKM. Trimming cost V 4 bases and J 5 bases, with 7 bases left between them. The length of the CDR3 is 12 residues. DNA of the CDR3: TGTGCCAGCAGTTCCCCGTTAGATACGCAGTATTTT. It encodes CASSSPLDTQYF. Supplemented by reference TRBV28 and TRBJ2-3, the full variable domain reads DVKVTQSSRYLVKRTGEKVFLECVQDMDHENMFWYRQDPGLGLRLIYFSYDVKMKEKGDIPEGYSVSREKKERFSLILESASTNQTSMYLCASSSPLDTQYFGPGTRLTVL.

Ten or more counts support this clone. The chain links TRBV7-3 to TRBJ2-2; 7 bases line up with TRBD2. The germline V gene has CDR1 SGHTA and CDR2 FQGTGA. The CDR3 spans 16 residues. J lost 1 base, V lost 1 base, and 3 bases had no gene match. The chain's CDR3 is CASSLRGGRNTGELFF. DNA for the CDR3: TGTGCCAGCAGCTTAAGGGGCGGGAGGAACACCGGGGAGCTGTTTTTT.

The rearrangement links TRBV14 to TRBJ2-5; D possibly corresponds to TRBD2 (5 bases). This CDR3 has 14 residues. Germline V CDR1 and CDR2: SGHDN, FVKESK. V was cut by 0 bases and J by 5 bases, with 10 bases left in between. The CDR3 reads CASSQDGSRETQYF. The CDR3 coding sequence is TGTGCCAGCAGCCAAGATGGGAGCAGGGAGACCCAGTACTTC.

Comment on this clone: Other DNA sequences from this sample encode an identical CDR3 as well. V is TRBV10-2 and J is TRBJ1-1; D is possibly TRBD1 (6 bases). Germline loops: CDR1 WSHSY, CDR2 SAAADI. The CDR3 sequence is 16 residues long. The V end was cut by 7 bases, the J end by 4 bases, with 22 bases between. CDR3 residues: CASIRNDGGRGTEAFF. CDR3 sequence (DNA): TGCGCCAGCATTCGAAACGACGGGGGGCGAGGCACTGAAGCTTTCTTT.

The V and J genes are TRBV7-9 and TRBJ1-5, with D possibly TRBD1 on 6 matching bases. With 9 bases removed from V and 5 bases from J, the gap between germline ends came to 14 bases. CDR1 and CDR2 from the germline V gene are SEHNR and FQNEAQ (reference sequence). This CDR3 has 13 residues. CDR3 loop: CASSQGNHQPQHF. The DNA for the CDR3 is TGTGCCAGTTCACAGGGCAATCATCAGCCCCAGCATTTT.

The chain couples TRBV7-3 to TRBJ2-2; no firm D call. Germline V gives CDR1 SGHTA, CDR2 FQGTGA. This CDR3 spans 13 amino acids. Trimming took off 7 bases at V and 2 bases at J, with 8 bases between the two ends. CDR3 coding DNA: TGTGCCAGCACCCCAAGCAACACCGGGGAGCTGTTTTTT. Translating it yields CASTPSNTGELFF. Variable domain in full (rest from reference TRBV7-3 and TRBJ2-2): GAGVSQTPSNKVTEKGKYVELRCDPISGHTALYWYRQSLGQGPEFLIYFQGTGAADDSGLPNDRFFAVRPEGSVSTLKIQRTERGDSAVYLCASTPSNTGELFFGEGSRLTVL.

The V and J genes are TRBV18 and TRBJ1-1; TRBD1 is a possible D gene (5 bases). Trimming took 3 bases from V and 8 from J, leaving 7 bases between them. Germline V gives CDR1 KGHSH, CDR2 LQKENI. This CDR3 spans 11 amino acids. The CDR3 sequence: CASSPRTEAFF. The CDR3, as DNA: TGTGCCAGCTCACCTCGGACAGAAGCTTTCTTT.

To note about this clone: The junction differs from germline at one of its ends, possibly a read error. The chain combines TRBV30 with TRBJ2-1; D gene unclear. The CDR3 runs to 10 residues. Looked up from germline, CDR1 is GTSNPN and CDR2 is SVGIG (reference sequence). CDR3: CAWSSNGQFF. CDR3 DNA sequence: TGTGCCTGGAGTAGTAATGGGCAGTTCTTC.

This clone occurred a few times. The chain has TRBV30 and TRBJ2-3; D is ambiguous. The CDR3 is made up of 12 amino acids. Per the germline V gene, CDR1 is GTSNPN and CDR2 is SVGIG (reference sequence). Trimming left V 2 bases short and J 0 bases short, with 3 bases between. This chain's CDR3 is CAWSSSTDTQYF. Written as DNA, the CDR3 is TGTGCCTGGAGTTCTAGCACAGATACGCAGTATTTT.

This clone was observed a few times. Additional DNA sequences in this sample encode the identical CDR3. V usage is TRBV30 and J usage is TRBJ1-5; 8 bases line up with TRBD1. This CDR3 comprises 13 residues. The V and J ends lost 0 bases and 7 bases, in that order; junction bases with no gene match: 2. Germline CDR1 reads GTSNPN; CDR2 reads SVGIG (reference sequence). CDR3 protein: CAWSVQGGQPQHF. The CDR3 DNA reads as TGTGCCTGGAGTGTACAGGGGGGACAGCCCCAGCATTTT.

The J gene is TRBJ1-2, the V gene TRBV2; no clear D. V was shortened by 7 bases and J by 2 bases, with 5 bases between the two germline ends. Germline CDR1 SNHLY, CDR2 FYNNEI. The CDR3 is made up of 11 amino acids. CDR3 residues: CASKANYGYTF. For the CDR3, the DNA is TGTGCCAGCAAAGCGAACTATGGCTACACCTTC.

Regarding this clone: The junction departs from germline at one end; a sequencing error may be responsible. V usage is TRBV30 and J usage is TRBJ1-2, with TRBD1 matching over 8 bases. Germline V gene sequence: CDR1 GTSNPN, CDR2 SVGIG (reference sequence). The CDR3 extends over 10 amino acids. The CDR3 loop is CAWRDRGAGF. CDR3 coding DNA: TGTGCCTGGAGAGACAGGGGCGCCGGTTTC.

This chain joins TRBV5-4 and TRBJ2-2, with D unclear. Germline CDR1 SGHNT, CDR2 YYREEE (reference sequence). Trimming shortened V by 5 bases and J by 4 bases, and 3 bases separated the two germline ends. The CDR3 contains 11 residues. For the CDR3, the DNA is TGTGCCAGCAGGTCCACCGGGGAGCTGTTTTTT. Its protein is CASRSTGELFF.

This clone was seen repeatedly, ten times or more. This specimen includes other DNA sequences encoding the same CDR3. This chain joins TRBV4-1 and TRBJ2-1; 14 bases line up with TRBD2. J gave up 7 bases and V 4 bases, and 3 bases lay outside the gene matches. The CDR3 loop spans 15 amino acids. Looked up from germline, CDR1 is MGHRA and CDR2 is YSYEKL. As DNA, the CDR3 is TGCGCCAGCAGCCCGGGACTAGCGGGAGAGAATGAGCAGTTCTTC. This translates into CASSPGLAGENEQFF.

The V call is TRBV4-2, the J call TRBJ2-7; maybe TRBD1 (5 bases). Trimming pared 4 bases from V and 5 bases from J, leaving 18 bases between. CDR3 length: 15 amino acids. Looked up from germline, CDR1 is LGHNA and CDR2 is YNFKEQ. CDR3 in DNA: TGTGCCAGCAGCCCCCAGGGCACCCGAGGAGACGAGCAGTACTTC. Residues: CASSPQGTRGDEQYF.

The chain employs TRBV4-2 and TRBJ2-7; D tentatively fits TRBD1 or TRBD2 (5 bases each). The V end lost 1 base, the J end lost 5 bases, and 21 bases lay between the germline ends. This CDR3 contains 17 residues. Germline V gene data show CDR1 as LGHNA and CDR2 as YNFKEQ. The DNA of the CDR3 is TGTGCCAGCAGCCAAGTCGTATTCCGGGGCCTCGGGGACGAGCAGTACTTC. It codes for CASSQVVFRGLGDEQYF.

CDR3 in amino acids: CASRGRTASYEQYF. The CDR3 DNA reads TGTGCCAGCAGGGGACGGACGGCAAGCTACGAGCAGTACTTC. The chain is built from TRBV27 and TRBJ2-7; D may match TRBD1 or TRBD2 (5 bases each). The CDR3 has 14 amino acids. The V gene's germline CDR1 is MNHEY and CDR2 SMNVEV (reference sequence). V was clipped by 6 bases and J by 3 bases, with 15 bases between them.

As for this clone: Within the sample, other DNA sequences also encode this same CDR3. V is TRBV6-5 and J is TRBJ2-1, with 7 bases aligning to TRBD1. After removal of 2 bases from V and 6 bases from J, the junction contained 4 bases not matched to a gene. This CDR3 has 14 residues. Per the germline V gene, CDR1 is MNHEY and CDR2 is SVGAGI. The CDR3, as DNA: TGTGCCAGCAGTTACCGACAGGGCGGCAATGAGCAGTTCTTC. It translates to CASSYRQGGNEQFF.